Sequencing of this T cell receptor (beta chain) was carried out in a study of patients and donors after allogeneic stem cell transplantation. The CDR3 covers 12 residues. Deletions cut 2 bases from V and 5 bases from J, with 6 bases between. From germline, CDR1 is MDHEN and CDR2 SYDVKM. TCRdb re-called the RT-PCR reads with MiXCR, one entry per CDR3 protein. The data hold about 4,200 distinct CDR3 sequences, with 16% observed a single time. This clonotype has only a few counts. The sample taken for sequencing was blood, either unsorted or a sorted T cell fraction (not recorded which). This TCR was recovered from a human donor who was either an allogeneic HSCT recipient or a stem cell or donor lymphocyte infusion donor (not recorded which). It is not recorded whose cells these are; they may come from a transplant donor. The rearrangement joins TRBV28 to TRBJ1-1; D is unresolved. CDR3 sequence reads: CASSLGLTEAFF. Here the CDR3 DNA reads TGTGCCAGCAGTTTAGGGTTGACTGAAGCTTTCTTT.